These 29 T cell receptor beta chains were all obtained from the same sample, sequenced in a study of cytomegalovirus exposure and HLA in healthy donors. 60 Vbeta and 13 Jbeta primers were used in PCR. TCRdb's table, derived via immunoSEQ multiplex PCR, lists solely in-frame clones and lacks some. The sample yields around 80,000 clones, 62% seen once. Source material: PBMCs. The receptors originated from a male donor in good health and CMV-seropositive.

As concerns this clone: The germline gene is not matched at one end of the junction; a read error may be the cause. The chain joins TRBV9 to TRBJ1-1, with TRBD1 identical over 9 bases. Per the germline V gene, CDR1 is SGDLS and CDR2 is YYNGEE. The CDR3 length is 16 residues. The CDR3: CARSAGGTGLRTEAFF. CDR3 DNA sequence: TGTGCCCGCAGCGCGGGGGGGACAGGGTTACGGACTGAAGCTTTCTTT.

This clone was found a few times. In DNA form, the CDR3 reads TGTGCCAGTAGCCCCAACGGACTAGCGGGAGGACGGACCTACGAGCAGTACTTC. Translation gives CASSPNGLAGGRTYEQYF. This rearrangement joins TRBV19 to TRBJ2-5, with 14 bases fitting TRBD2. TRBJ2-7 explains the end of the DNA better; the J call may be wrong. Germline V gives CDR1 LNHDA, CDR2 SQIVND (reference sequence). The CDR3 has 18 amino acids.

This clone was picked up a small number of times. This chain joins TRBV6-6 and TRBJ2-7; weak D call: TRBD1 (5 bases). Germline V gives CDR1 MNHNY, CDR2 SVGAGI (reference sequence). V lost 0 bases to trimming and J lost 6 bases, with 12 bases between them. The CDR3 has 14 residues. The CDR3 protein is CASSYSGWGAEQYF. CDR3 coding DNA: TGTGCCAGCAGTTACTCGGGGTGGGGCGCCGAGCAGTACTTC.

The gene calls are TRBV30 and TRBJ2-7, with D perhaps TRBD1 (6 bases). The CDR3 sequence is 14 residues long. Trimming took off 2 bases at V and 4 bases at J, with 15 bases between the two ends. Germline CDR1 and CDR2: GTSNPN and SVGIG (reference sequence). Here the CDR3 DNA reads TGTGCCTGGAGTTTCGACCGACAGGAGTACGAGCAGTACTTC. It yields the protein CAWSFDRQEYEQYF.

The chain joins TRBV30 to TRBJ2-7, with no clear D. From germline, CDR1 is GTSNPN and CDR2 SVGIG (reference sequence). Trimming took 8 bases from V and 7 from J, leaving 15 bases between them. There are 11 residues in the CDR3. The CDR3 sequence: CALLARREQYF. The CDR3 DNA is TGTGCCCTTCTGGCCCGCAGAGAGCAGTACTTC.

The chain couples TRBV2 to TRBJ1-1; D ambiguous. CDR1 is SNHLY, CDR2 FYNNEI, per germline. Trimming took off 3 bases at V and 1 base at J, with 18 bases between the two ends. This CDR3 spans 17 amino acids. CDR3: CASSDGWLGGSNTEAFF. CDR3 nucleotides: TGTGCCAGCAGTGACGGCTGGCTTGGCGGGTCGAACACTGAAGCTTTCTTT.

Here the CDR3 DNA reads TGTGCCAGCAGCTTGTTGAGCGTAAACACTGAAGCTTTCTTT. Encoded protein: CASSLLSVNTEAFF. The genes are TRBV5-4 and TRBJ1-1; D gene ambiguous. Germline CDR1 and CDR2: SGHNT and YYREEE (reference sequence). The V and J ends lost 1 base and 2 bases respectively, with 9 bases between them. The CDR3 loop spans 14 amino acids.

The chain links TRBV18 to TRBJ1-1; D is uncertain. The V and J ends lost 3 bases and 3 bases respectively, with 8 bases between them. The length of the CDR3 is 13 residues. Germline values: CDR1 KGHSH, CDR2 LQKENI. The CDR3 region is CASSPGLDTEAFF. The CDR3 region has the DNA TGTGCCAGCTCACCTGGACTAGACACTGAAGCTTTCTTT.

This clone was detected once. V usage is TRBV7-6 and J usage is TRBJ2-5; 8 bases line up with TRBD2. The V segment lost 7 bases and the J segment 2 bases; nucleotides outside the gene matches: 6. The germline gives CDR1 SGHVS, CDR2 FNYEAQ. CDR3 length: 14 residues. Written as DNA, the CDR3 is TGTGCCAGCACGGGTAGCGGGACTCAAGAGACCCAGTACTTC. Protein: CASTGSGTQETQYF. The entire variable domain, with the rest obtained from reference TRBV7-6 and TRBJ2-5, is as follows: GAGVSQSPRYKVTKRGQDVALRCDPISGHVSLYWYRQALGQGPEFLTYFNYEAQQDKSGLPNDRFSAERPEGSISTLTIQRTEQRDSAMYRCASTGSGTQETQYFGPGTRLLVL.

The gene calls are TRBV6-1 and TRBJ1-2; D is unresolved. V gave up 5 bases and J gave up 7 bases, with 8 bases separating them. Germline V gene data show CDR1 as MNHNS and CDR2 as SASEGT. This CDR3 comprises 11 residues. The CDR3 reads CASSPKSGYTF. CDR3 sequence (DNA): TGTGCCAGCAGTCCTAAGAGTGGCTACACCTTC.

The CDR3: CASRRGGAETQYF. The DNA for the CDR3 is TGTGCCAGCAGACGCGGGGGGGCAGAGACCCAGTACTTC. V usage is TRBV6-5 and J usage is TRBJ2-5; TRBD2 aligns across 9 bases. J lost 4 bases, V lost 6 bases, and 3 bases had no gene match. The CDR3 has 13 residues. Germline-derived CDR1 and CDR2 are MNHEY and SVGAGI.

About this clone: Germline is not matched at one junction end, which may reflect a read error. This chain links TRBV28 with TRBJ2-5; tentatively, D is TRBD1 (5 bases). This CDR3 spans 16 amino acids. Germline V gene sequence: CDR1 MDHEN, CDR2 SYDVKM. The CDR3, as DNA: TGTGCCCGCAGATCCGCGCAGGGCGTGAGGCGAGAGACCCAGTACTTC. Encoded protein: CARRSAQGVRRETQYF.

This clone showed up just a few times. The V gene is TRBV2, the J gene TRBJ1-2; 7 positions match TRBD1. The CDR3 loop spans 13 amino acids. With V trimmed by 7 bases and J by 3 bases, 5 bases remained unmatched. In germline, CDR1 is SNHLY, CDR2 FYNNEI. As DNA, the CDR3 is TGTGCCAGCACCCCCCAGGGGGACTATGGCTACACCTTC. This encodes CASTPQGDYGYTF.

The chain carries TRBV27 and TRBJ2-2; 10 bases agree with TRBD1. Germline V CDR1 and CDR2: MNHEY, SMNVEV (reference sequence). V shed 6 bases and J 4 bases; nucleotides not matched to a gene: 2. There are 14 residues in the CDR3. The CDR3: CASSRTGGTGELFF. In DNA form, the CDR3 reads TGTGCCAGCAGCCGGACAGGGGGCACCGGGGAGCTGTTTTTT.

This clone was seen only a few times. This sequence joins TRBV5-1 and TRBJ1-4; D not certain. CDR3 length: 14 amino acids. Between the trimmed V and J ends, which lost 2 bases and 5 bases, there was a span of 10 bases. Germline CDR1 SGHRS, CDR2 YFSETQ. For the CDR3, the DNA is TGCGCCAGCAGCTTAGGAGCGTTCAATGAAAAACTGTTTTTT. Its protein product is CASSLGAFNEKLFF.

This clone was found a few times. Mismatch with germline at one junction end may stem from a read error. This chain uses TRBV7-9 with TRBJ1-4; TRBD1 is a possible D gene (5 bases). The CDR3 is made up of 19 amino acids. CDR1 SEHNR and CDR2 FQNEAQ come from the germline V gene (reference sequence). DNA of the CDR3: TGTTCCAGCAGCCAACGACAGCCAACTAACAAGGGGACTAATGAAAAACTGTTTTTT. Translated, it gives CSSSQRQPTNKGTNEKLFF.

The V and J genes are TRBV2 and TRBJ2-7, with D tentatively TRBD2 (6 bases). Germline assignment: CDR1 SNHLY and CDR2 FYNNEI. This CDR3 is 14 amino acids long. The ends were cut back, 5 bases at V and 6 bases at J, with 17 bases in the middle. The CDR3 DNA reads TGTGCCAGCAGTCCTGCGCTAGCGCTTGTCGAGCAGTACTTC. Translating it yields CASSPALALVEQYF. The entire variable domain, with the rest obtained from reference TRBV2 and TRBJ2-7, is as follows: EPEVTQTPSHQVTQMGQEVILRCVPISNHLYFYWYRQILGQKVEFLVSFYNNEISEKSEIFDDQFSVERPDGSNFTLKIRSTKLEDSAMYFCASSPALALVEQYFGPGTRLTVT.

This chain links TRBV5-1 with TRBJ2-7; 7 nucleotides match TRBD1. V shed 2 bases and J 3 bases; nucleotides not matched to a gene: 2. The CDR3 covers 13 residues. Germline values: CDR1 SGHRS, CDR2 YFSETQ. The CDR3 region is CASSFNRGYEQYF. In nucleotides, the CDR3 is TGCGCCAGCAGCTTCAACAGGGGCTACGAGCAGTACTTC.

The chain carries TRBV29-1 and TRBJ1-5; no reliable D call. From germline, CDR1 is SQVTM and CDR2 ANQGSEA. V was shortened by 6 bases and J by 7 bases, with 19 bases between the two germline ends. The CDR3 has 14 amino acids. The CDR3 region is CSVPSLGGGQPQHF. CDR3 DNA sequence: TGCAGCGTCCCCTCATTAGGAGGAGGGCAGCCCCAGCATTTT.

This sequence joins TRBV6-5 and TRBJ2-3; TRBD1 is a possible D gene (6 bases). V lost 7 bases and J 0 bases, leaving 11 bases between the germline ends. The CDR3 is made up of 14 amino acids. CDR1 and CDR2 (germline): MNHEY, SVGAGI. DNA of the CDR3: TGTGCCAGCAAGGCAGGGGCCAGCACAGATACGCAGTATTTT. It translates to CASKAGASTDTQYF.

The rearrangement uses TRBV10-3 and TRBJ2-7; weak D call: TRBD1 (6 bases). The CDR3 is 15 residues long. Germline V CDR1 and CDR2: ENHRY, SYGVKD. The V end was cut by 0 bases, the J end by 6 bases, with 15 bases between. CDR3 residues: CAISESTRPGVEQYF. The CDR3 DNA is TGTGCCATCAGTGAGTCGACTCGGCCAGGGGTCGAGCAGTACTTC.

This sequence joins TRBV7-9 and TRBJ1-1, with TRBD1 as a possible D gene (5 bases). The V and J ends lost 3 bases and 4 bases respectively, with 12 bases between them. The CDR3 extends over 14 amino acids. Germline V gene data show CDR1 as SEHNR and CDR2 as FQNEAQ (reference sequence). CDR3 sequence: CASSFGGTGTEAFF. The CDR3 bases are TGTGCCAGCAGCTTCGGGGGTACTGGCACTGAAGCTTTCTTT.

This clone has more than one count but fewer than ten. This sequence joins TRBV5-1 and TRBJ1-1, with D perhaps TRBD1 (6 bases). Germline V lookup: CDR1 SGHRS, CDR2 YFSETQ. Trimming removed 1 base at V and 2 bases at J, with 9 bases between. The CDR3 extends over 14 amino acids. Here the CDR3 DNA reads TGCGCCAGCAGCTTGTCAGGGGTAAACACTGAAGCTTTCTTT. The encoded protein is CASSLSGVNTEAFF.

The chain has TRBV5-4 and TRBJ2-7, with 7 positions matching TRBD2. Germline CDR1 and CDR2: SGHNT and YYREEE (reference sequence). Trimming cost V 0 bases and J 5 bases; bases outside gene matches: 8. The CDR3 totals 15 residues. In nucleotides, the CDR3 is TGTGCCAGCAGCTTGGACGGGGGGAGTGACCACGAGCAGTACTTC. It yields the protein CASSLDGGSDHEQYF.

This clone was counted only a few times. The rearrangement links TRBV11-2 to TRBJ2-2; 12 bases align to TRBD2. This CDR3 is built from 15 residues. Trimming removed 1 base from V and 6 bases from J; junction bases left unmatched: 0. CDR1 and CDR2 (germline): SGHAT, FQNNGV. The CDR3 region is CASSLASGRAGELFF. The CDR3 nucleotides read TGTGCCAGCAGCTTAGCTAGCGGGAGGGCCGGGGAGCTGTTTTTT.

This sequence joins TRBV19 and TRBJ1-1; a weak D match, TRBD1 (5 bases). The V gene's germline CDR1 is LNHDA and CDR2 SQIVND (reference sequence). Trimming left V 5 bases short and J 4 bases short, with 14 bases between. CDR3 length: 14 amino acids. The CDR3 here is CASSDPRDFTEAFF. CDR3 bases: TGTGCCAGTAGTGATCCCAGGGATTTCACTGAAGCTTTCTTT.

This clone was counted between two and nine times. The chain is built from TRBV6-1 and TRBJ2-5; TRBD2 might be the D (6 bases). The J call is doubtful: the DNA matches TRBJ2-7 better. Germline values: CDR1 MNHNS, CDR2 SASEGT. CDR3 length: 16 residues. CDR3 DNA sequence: TGTGCCAGCAGTGACGCGGGCGGGGCATGGGGTGCCGAGCAGTACTTC. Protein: CASSDAGGAWGAEQYF.

The CDR3 bases are TGTGCCAGCAGCTTGGCAGGGAAAGTCGGCACTGAAGCTTTCTTT. Amino acids: CASSLAGKVGTEAFF. The chain recombines TRBV5-4 with TRBJ1-1; a possible D gene is TRBD1 (5 bases). The V end lost 0 bases, the J end lost 4 bases, and 13 bases lay between the germline ends. Germline CDR1 and CDR2: SGHNT and YYREEE (reference sequence). The CDR3 is made up of 15 amino acids.

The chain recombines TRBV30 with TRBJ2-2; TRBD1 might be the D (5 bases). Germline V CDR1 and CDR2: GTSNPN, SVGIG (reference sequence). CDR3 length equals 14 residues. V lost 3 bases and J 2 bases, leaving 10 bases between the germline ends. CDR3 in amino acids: CAWRQVRNTGELFF. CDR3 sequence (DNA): TGTGCCTGGAGACAGGTTAGAAACACCGGGGAGCTGTTTTTT.